This TCR beta chain was obtained from a study of cytomegalovirus exposure and HLA in healthy donors. PCR primers comprised 60 Vbeta and 13 Jbeta primers. TCRdb's copy holds only in-frame clones and misses some; the assay was immunoSEQ multiplex PCR. The sample carries approximately 190,000 clones, roughly 80% recorded once. The CDR3 spans 16 residues. The ends were cut back, 4 bases at V and 5 bases at J, with 19 bases in the middle. CDR1 is ENHRY and CDR2 is SYGVKD in the germline V gene. The clonotype comes from a boy aged 5-17 years in good health and CMV-seronegative. The chain is built from TRBV10-3 and TRBJ2-3; D may be TRBD2 (6 bases). Material: PBMCs. The CDR3 spells CAISGHRDSLGDTQYF. CDR3 bases: TGTGCCATCAGTGGACACCGGGACTCCCTCGGAGATACGCAGTATTTT.